These 29 T cell receptor beta chains were sequenced from one sample in a study of blood T cell repertoires in COVID-19. Repertoires were generated with immunoSEQ multiplex PCR, while TCRdb's copy carries only in-frame clones and drops some. The table records 220,000 or so clones, about 81% of them present only once. Sequenced: peripheral blood. The receptors here all came from an elderly woman with COVID-19, enrolled during active disease.

This clone was detected only a few times. This chain joins TRBV2 and TRBJ1-4, with D possibly being TRBD1 (6 bases). Germline assignment: CDR1 SNHLY and CDR2 FYNNEI. V lost 4 bases, J lost 5 bases, and 14 bases lay in between. The CDR3 is 15 amino acids. As DNA, the CDR3 is TGTGCCAGCAGTGGACCAGGGAGGGGGAATGAAAAACTGTTTTTT. The encoded protein is CASSGPGRGNEKLFF.

The chain links TRBV6-6 to TRBJ1-1; tentatively, D is TRBD1 (6 bases). Per germline, CDR1 MNHNY and CDR2 SVGAGI (reference sequence). The CDR3 is 15 residues long. V was pared by 0 bases and J by 4 bases, with 12 bases between. CDR3 residues: CASSYSGARGTEAFF. DNA of the CDR3: TGTGCCAGCAGTTACTCGGGGGCTCGAGGCACTGAAGCTTTCTTT.

The J gene is TRBJ1-2, the V gene TRBV7-2; D unresolved. Between the trimmed V and J ends, which lost 1 base and 4 bases, there was a span of 7 bases. Germline CDR1 reads SGHTA; CDR2 reads FQGNSA. The CDR3 covers 13 residues. In DNA, the CDR3 is TGTGCCAGCAGCTTAGGGAGATCCTATGGCTACACCTTC. Translation: CASSLGRSYGYTF.

The CDR3 here is CASSPRQEVTEAFF. CDR3 nucleotide sequence: TGTGCCAGCTCACCGCGGCAAGAGGTCACTGAAGCTTTCTTT. V is TRBV18 and J is TRBJ1-1; D unresolved. This CDR3 has 14 amino acids. Looked up from germline, CDR1 is KGHSH and CDR2 is LQKENI. V was pared by 3 bases and J by 4 bases, with 12 bases between. Combining the CDR3 with reference TRBV18 and TRBJ1-1 gives the whole variable domain NAGVMQNPRHLVRRRGQEARLRCSPMKGHSHVYWYRQLPEEGLKFMVYLQKENIIDESGMPKERFSAEFPKEGPSILRIQQVVRGDSAAYFCASSPRQEVTEAFFGQGTRLTVV.

The V gene is TRBV5-4, the J gene TRBJ2-1; unclear D gene. CDR3 length equals 16 residues. Trimming stripped 1 base from V and 0 bases from J, with 11 bases between. Germline lookup yields CDR1 SGHNT and CDR2 YYREEE (reference sequence). This CDR3 reads CASSLSVQVSYNEQFF. The CDR3 nucleotides read TGTGCCAGCAGCTTGTCGGTTCAGGTCTCCTACAATGAGCAGTTCTTC.

The J gene is TRBJ2-2, the V gene TRBV30; D call uncertain. Trimming shortened V by 0 bases and J by 4 bases, and 3 bases separated the two germline ends. CDR3 length: 12 residues. The germline V gene encodes CDR1 GTSNPN and CDR2 SVGIG (reference sequence). The CDR3 DNA reads as TGTGCCTGGAGTGTCTTCACCGGGGAGCTGTTTTTT. Residues: CAWSVFTGELFF.

The rearrangement links TRBV3-1 (or the pseudogene TRBV3-2) to TRBJ1-5; D not resolved. This CDR3 region has 13 residues. The V end lost 6 bases, the J end lost 0 bases, and 6 bases lay between the germline ends. CDR1 and CDR2 from the germline V gene are LGHDT and YNNKEL (reference sequence). DNA for the CDR3: TGTGCCAGCAGTAGCTATAGCAATCAGCCCCAGCATTTT. Encoded protein: CASSSYSNQPQHF.

This clone was observed once. This rearrangement joins TRBV6-5 to TRBJ2-7; 8 nucleotides match TRBD2. The CDR3 spans 15 residues. Germline V gene data show CDR1 as MNHEY and CDR2 as SVGAGI. The V and J ends lost 6 bases and 0 bases, in that order; junction bases with no gene match: 7. The CDR3 sequence is CASRLSGKSSYEQYF. The CDR3 bases are TGTGCCAGCAGACTTAGCGGGAAAAGCTCCTACGAGCAGTACTTC.

V is TRBV5-5 and J is TRBJ2-1; no firm D call. Per the germline V gene, CDR1 is SGHKS and CDR2 is YYEKEE (reference sequence). The CDR3 sequence is 12 residues long. V was shortened by 4 bases and J by 1 base, with 3 bases between the two germline ends. This CDR3 is CASSPSYNEQFF. CDR3 coding DNA: TGTGCCAGCAGCCCTTCCTACAATGAGCAGTTCTTC.

The chain carries TRBV4-1 and TRBJ2-1; tentative D call: TRBD2 (6 bases). The germline V and J ends were trimmed by 2 bases and 7 bases, with 15 bases remaining between them. The CDR3 totals 15 residues. Germline V gene sequence: CDR1 MGHRA, CDR2 YSYEKL. The CDR3 DNA reads TGCGCCAGCAGCCAATCTCATCAGGCGGGGAATGAGCAGTTCTTC. This codes for CASSQSHQAGNEQFF.

The chain is built from TRBV6-7 and TRBJ1-3; the D gene is possibly TRBD1 (5 bases). Being an ORF, TRBV6-7 has a function that is uncertain. This CDR3 has 16 residues. Trimming shortened V by 2 bases and J by 8 bases, and 19 bases separated the two germline ends. The CDR3 nucleotides read TGTGCCAGCAGTTACCATCCGGAGGGGAGGGTAGACACCATATATTTT. This encodes CASSYHPEGRVDTIYF.

This chain's CDR3 is CASSYSRRYSGNTIYF. DNA of the CDR3: TGTGCCAGCAGTTACTCACGCCGATACTCCGGAAACACCATATATTTT. The chain is built from TRBV6-5 and TRBJ1-3; D gene uncertain. This CDR3 comprises 16 residues. The germline V gene has CDR1 MNHEY and CDR2 SVGAGI. Trimming cost V 0 bases and J 4 bases, with 13 bases left between them.

The rearrangement uses TRBV27 and TRBJ2-1, with 10 bases aligning to TRBD1. With V trimmed by 6 bases and J by 5 bases, 7 bases remained unmatched. Germline loops: CDR1 MNHEY, CDR2 SMNVEV (reference sequence). This CDR3 is 15 amino acids long. CDR3 coding DNA: TGTGCCAGCAGCCATCGGGGGACAGGGGACAATGAGCAGTTCTTC. Translating gives CASSHRGTGDNEQFF.

The chain recombines TRBV19 with TRBJ1-5; possible D gene TRBD1, 6 bases. Germline CDR1 reads LNHDA; CDR2 reads SQIVND (reference sequence). Trimming pared 3 bases from V and 0 bases from J, leaving 9 bases between. There are 15 residues in the CDR3. The chain's CDR3 is CASSIGQSSNQPQHF. Written as DNA, the CDR3 is TGTGCCAGTAGTATCGGACAGAGTAGCAATCAGCCCCAGCATTTT.

The chain recombines TRBV27 with TRBJ2-1; 8 positions match TRBD1. Trimming took 2 bases from V and 4 from J; bases not matched to a gene: 10. Germline CDR1 and CDR2: MNHEY and SMNVEV (reference sequence). The length of the CDR3 is 17 residues. The CDR3 sequence is CASSLAQGVPLYNEQFF. In DNA, the CDR3 is TGTGCCAGCAGTTTAGCACAGGGGGTTCCCCTTTACAATGAGCAGTTCTTC.

This sequence joins TRBV6-5 and TRBJ1-5, with D maybe TRBD1 (5 bases). The V gene lost 7 bases and the J gene lost 2 bases, with 15 bases spanning the gap. Germline-derived CDR1 and CDR2 are MNHEY and SVGAGI. This CDR3 comprises 15 residues. CDR3 region: CASKVEGAGNQPQHF. CDR3 nucleotide sequence: TGTGCCAGCAAGGTGGAAGGGGCTGGCAATCAGCCCCAGCATTTT.

The genes are TRBV27 and TRBJ2-7; TRBD1 aligns across 9 bases. The CDR3 runs to 16 residues. V gave up 7 bases and J gave up 5 bases; unmatched junction bases: 15. Germline V gene sequence: CDR1 MNHEY, CDR2 SMNVEV (reference sequence). The CDR3 DNA reads TGTGCCAGCACCCCAACCCTGGGGGACAGGGCTCACGAGCAGTACTTC. Residues: CASTPTLGDRAHEQYF.

Comments on this clone: The sample holds other DNA sequences that translate to the same CDR3. The chain employs TRBV18 and TRBJ1-1; D might be TRBD1 (5 bases). Germline assignment: CDR1 KGHSH and CDR2 LQKENI. The CDR3 contains 13 residues. V was pared by 6 bases and J by 1 base, with 9 bases between. The CDR3 nucleotides are TGTGCCAGCTCTCCCCAGGGGAACACTGAAGCTTTCTTT. The encoded protein is CASSPQGNTEAFF. Full variable domain (remainder filled in from reference TRBV18 and TRBJ1-1): NAGVMQNPRHLVRRRGQEARLRCSPMKGHSHVYWYRQLPEEGLKFMVYLQKENIIDESGMPKERFSAEFPKEGPSILRIQQVVRGDSAAYFCASSPQGNTEAFFGQGTRLTVV.

V usage is TRBV28 and J usage is TRBJ1-2, with 11 bases identical to TRBD1. This CDR3 is built from 17 residues. Losses at the gene ends were 6 bases for V and 4 bases for J; bases not matched to a gene: 13. CDR1 MDHEN and CDR2 SYDVKM come from the germline V gene. This CDR3 is CASRSPGQGVTGYGYTF. The DNA for the CDR3 is TGTGCCAGCAGGTCGCCGGGACAGGGGGTCACCGGCTATGGCTACACCTTC.

This chain uses TRBV4-2 with TRBJ1-4, with a tentative D call TRBD1 (5 bases). Trimming stripped 0 bases from V and 0 bases from J, with 8 bases between. The length of the CDR3 is 16 residues. Germline V lookup: CDR1 LGHNA, CDR2 YNFKEQ. CDR3 in amino acids: CASSQDRGTTNEKLFF. For the CDR3, the DNA is TGTGCCAGCAGCCAAGATAGGGGTACAACTAATGAAAAACTGTTTTTT.

This clone turned up a few times. The chain employs TRBV7-9 and TRBJ2-1, with TRBD1 matching 8 bases. From germline, CDR1 is SEHNR and CDR2 FQNEAQ (reference sequence). The CDR3 extends over 14 amino acids. Trimming at V came to 10 bases and at J to 4 bases, leaving 9 bases not matched to a gene. CDR3 in amino acids: CAIPGTGSYNEQFF. CDR3 sequence (DNA): TGTGCCATCCCCGGGACAGGATCGTACAATGAGCAGTTCTTC.

The chain has TRBV2 and TRBJ1-4; 8 bases line up with TRBD1. Germline-derived CDR1 and CDR2 are SNHLY and FYNNEI. There are 14 residues in the CDR3. With 7 bases clipped from V and 6 bases from J, the junction kept 7 bases outside the gene matches. The CDR3 nucleotides are TGTGCCAGCACCTTGGACAGGGCGGATGAAAAACTGTTTTTT. Protein sequence: CASTLDRADEKLFF.

The J gene is TRBJ1-1, the V gene TRBV7-9; D possibly corresponds to TRBD1 (5 bases). CDR1 is SEHNR and CDR2 is FQNEAQ in the germline V gene (reference sequence). V was clipped by 11 bases and J by 2 bases, with 9 bases between them. CDR3 length equals 11 residues. DNA for the CDR3: TGTGCCGCGGGGGGAAACACTGAAGCTTTCTTT. It encodes CAAGGNTEAFF.

The genes are TRBV11-2 and TRBJ1-2, with D hard to call. This CDR3 has 14 amino acids. Trimming left V 5 bases short and J 0 bases short, with 10 bases between. Germline V gene sequence: CDR1 SGHAT, CDR2 FQNNGV. The CDR3 DNA reads TGTGCCAGCAGCCCACCCGCAGCTAACTATGGCTACACCTTC. Translated, it gives CASSPPAANYGYTF. Full variable domain (rest looked up from reference TRBV11-2 and TRBJ1-2): EAGVAQSPRYKIIEKRQSVAFWCNPISGHATLYWYQQILGQGPKLLIQFQNNGVVDDSQLPKDRFSAERLKGVDSTLKIQPAKLEDSAVYLCASSPPAANYGYTFGSGTRLTVV.

A single count supports this clone. The chain combines TRBV4-1 with TRBJ1-2; no definite D call. The CDR3 has 12 residues. The V end lost 3 bases, the J end lost 10 bases, and 12 bases lay between the germline ends. Germline loops: CDR1 MGHRA, CDR2 YSYEKL. CDR3: CASSQGGGLYTF. As DNA, the CDR3 is TGCGCCAGCAGCCAGGGTGGAGGCCTCTACACCTTC.

This clone has just one count. V and J are TRBV3-1 (or the pseudogene TRBV3-2) and TRBJ1-2; 9 positions match TRBD1. V shed 2 bases and J 8 bases; nucleotides not matched to a gene: 6. Germline CDR1 reads LGHDT; CDR2 reads YNNKEL (reference sequence). CDR3 length equals 14 residues. The CDR3 region has the DNA TGTGCCAGCAGCCAATCACAGGGGGCTAAGGGCTACACCTTC. Translation: CASSQSQGAKGYTF.

The rearrangement links TRBV11-3 to TRBJ1-2; tentatively, D is TRBD1 (6 bases). Per the germline V gene, CDR1 is SGHNT and CDR2 is YENEEA. The CDR3 covers 13 residues. The ends were cut back, 4 bases at V and 5 bases at J, with 11 bases in the middle. CDR3 amino acids: CASSWGGRYGYTF. Here the CDR3 DNA reads TGTGCCAGCAGCTGGGGGGGCAGGTATGGCTACACCTTC.

Only a few counts were recorded for this clone. V usage is TRBV6-6 and J usage is TRBJ1-6, with D possibly TRBD1 on 6 matching bases. Trimming took off 5 bases at V and 10 bases at J, with 18 bases between the two ends. The CDR3 is made up of 15 amino acids. Germline V gene data show CDR1 as MNHNY and CDR2 as SVGAGI (reference sequence). The CDR3 region is CASSDFRGVGSPLHF. CDR3 nucleotides: TGTGCCAGCAGTGACTTCAGGGGAGTGGGATCACCCCTCCACTTT.

J is TRBJ1-5 and V is TRBV7-2, with 7 bases that match TRBD1. Trimming cost V 5 bases and J 0 bases; bases outside gene matches: 10. Germline values: CDR1 SGHTA, CDR2 FQGNSA. The CDR3 is made up of 17 amino acids. The CDR3 sequence: CASSPRQGRSSNQPQHF. CDR3 nucleotide sequence: TGTGCCAGCAGCCCGAGACAGGGTCGGAGTAGCAATCAGCCCCAGCATTTT. The entire variable domain, with the rest obtained from reference TRBV7-2 and TRBJ1-5, is as follows: GAGVSQSPSNKVTEKGKDVELRCDPISGHTALYWYRQSLGQGLEFLIYFQGNSAPDKSGLPSDRFSAERTGGSVSTLTIQRTQQEDSAVYLCASSPRQGRSSNQPQHFGDGTRLSIL.